The sample holds a few counts of the clone carrying this T cell receptor beta chain. As yet, its antigen is unknown. These data are taken from a study of T cell repertoires in cytomegalovirus infection. Overall study findings and caveats: CMV-specific TCR beta clonotypes restricted by HLA-C were the ones dominating the ex vivo response. The study identified carriers of CMV plus the relevant HLA from cumulative public TCR beta family frequency.

V lost 0 bases, J lost 5 bases, and 9 bases stayed unmatched. The germline CDR1 and CDR2 sequences are MGHRA and YSYEKL. The CDR3 is made up of 18 amino acids. TCRdb reanalysed the reads using MiXCR and keeps one entry per CDR3 protein. The sample has 500,000 to 600,000 distinct CDR3 sequences; approximately 15% are singletons. The chain has TRBV4-1 and TRBJ2-1; TRBD2 agrees at 11 bases. Material for sequencing was CD8+ T cells from PBMCs. The TCR comes from a human donor in good health (CMV status not recorded). Some clones in this sample may be carry-over from other donors' samples. This chain's CDR3 is CASSQEGGSGGADNEQFF. CDR3 nucleotide sequence: TGCGCCAGCAGCCAAGAGGGGGGTAGCGGGGGGGCGGACAATGAGCAGTTCTTC.